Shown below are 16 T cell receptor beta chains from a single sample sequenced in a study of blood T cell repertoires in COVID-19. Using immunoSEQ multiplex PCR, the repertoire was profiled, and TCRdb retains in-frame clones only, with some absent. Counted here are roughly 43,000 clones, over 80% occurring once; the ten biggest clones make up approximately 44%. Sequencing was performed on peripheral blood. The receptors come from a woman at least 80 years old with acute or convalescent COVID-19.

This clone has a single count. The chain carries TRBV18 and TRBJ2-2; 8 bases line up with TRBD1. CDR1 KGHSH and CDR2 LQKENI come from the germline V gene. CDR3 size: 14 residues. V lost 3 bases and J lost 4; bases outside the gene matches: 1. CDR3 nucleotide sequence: TGTGCCAGCTCACCGCAGGGGGCCACCGGGGAGCTGTTTTTT. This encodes CASSPQGATGELFF.

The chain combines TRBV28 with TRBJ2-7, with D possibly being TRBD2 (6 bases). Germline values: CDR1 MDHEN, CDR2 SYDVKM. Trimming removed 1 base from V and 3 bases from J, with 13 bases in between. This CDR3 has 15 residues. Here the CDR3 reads CASSLSQPGGYEQYF. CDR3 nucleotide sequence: TGTGCCAGCAGTTTATCGCAGCCCGGGGGCTACGAGCAGTACTTC.

The CDR3 region has the DNA TGTGCCAGTGGGACAGACGATAACTATGGCTACACCTTC. Translation gives CASGTDDNYGYTF. The chain links TRBV19 to TRBJ1-2; TRBD1 matches 7 bases. The germline gives CDR1 LNHDA, CDR2 SQIVND (reference sequence). The length of the CDR3 is 13 residues. V lost 8 bases to trimming and J lost 1 base; unmatched junction nucleotides: 4.

This chain's CDR3 is CASSLGTVNTGELFF. CDR3 bases: TGCGCCAGCAGCTTGGGGACAGTGAACACCGGGGAGCTGTTTTTT. The gene calls are TRBV5-1 and TRBJ2-2, with a tentative D call TRBD1 (6 bases). The CDR3 is 15 residues long. The V end lost 0 bases, the J end lost 1 base, and 7 bases lay between the germline ends. Germline loops: CDR1 SGHRS, CDR2 YFSETQ.

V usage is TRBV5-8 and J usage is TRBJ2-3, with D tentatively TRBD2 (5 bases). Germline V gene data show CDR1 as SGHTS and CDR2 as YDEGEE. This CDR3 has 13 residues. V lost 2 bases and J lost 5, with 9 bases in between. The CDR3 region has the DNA TGTGCCAGCAGCTTCCGACGGGAAGATACGCAGTATTTT. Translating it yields CASSFRREDTQYF.

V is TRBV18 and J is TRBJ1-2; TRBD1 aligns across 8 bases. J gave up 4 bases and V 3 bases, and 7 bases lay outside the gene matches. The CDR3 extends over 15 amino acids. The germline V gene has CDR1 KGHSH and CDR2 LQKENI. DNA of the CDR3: TGTGCCAGCTCACCCGACAGGGGCCCTATCTATGGCTACACCTTC. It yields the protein CASSPDRGPIYGYTF.

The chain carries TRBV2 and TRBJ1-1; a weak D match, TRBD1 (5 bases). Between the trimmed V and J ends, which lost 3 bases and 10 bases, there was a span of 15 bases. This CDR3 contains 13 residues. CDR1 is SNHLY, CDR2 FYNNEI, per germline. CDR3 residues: CASSDSGWIGAFF. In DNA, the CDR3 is TGTGCCAGCAGTGACTCAGGGTGGATAGGAGCTTTCTTT.

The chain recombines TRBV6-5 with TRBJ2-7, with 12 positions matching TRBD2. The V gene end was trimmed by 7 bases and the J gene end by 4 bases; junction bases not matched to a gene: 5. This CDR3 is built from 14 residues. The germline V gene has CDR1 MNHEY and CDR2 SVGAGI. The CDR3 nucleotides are TGTGCCAGCAACGGACTAGCGGGGAGATACGAGCAGTACTTC. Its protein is CASNGLAGRYEQYF.

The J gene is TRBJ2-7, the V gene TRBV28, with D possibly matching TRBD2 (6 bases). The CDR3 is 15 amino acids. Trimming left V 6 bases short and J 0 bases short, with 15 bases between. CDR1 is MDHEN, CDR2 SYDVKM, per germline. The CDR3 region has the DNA TGTGCCAGCAGCCTATCAGCGGGCAGCTCCTACGAGCAGTACTTC. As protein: CASSLSAGSSYEQYF.

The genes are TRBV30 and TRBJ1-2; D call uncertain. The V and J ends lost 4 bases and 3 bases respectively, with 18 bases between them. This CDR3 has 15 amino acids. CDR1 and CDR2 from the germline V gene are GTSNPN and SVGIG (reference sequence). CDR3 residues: CAWTADKGGDYGYTF. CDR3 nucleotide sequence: TGTGCCTGGACCGCGGATAAGGGAGGAGACTATGGCTACACCTTC.

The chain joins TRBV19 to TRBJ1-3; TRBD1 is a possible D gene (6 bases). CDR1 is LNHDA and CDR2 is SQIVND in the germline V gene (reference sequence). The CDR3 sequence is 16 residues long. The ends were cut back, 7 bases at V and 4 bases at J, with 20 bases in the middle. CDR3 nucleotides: TGTGCCAGTAATGCCCAAGGAACAGGGCCGGGAAACACCATATATTTT. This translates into CASNAQGTGPGNTIYF.

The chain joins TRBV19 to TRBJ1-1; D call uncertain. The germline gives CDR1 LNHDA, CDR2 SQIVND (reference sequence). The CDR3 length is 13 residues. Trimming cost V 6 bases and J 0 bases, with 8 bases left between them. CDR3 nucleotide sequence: TGTGCCAGTAGACCTTACATGAACACTGAAGCTTTCTTT. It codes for CASRPYMNTEAFF. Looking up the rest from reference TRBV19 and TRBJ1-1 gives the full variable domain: DGGITQSPKYLFRKEGQNVTLSCEQNLNHDAMYWYRQDPGQGLRLIYYSQIVNDFQKGDIAEGYSVSREKKESFPLTVTSAQKNPTAFYLCASRPYMNTEAFFGQGTRLTVV.

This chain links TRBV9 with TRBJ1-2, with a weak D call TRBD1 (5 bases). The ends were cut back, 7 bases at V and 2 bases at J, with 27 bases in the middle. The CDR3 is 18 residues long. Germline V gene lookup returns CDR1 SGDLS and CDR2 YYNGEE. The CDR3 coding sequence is TGTGCCAGCTGCCCCGAGGAGTGGGTCAGGGTGGCAAACTATGGCTACACCTTC. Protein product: CASCPEEWVRVANYGYTF.

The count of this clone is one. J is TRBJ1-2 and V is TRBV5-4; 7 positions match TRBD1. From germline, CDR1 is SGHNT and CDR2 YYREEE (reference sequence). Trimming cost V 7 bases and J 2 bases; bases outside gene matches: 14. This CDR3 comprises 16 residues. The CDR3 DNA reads TGTGCCAGCGCGATGGGATCTCCGGGACAGAACTATGGCTACACCTTC. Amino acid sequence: CASAMGSPGQNYGYTF.

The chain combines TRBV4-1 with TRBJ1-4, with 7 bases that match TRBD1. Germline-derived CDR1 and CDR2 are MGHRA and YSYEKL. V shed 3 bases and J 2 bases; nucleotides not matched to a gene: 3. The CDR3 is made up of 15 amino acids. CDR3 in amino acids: CASSQETGTNEKLFF. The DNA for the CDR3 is TGCGCCAGCAGCCAGGAGACAGGGACTAATGAAAAACTGTTTTTT.

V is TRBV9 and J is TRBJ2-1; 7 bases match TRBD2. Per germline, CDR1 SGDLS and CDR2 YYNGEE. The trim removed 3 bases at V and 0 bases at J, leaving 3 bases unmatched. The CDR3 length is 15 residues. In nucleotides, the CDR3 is TGTGCCAGCAGCGCCCGGGGGGACTCCTACAATGAGCAGTTCTTC. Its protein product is CASSARGDSYNEQFF.